This is a list of T cell receptor beta chains from one sample in a study of OX40 agonist ivuxolimab in advanced cancers. Using immunoSEQ multiplex PCR, the repertoire was profiled, and TCRdb retains in-frame clones only, with some absent. The sample records approximately 64,000 clones, around four fifths being singletons. The specimen was CD4+ or CD8+ T cells sorted from blood, collected in a trial of the OX40 agonist ivuxolimab. The receptors here all came from an adult with an advanced solid tumor such as melanoma, head and neck, liver or kidney cancer. Both conserved end residues are part of each CDR3. Fields, in order: CDR3 length, J gene, D gene, clone size, V gene, CDR3 DNA, CDR3 protein. A D gene is named only where the DNA matches it firmly. Clone size is stated in some rows and not others, as once, few, many or a class when expanded.

length: 13; J: TRBJ1-5; D: -; size: -; V: TRBV7-6; DNA: TGTGCCAGCAGCCCAACGGCTTGGCAGCCCCAGCATTTT; CDR3: CASSPTAWQPQHF
length: 13; J: TRBJ1-1; D: -; size: -; V: TRBV30; DNA: TGTGCCTGGAGTAATGGTGCGAACACTGAAGCTTTCTTT; CDR3: CAWSNGANTEAFF
length: 14; J: TRBJ2-7; D: TRBD1; size: -; V: TRBV27; DNA: TGTGCCAGCGCGTTGGAGACAGGGTCCTACGAGCAGTACTTC; CDR3: CASALETGSYEQYF
length: 12; J: TRBJ2-7; D: TRBD2; size: -; V: TRBV5-1; DNA: TGCGCCAGCCGCGGGAGTTCCTACGAGCAGTACTTC; CDR3: CASRGSSYEQYF
length: 15; J: TRBJ1-1; D: -; size: -; V: TRBV5-1; DNA: TGCGCCAGCAGCTCTGAGGGACACATGAACACTGAAGCTTTCTTT; CDR3: CASSSEGHMNTEAFF
length: 15; J: TRBJ2-2; D: TRBD2; size: -; V: TRBV2; DNA: TGTGCCAGCAGTGGGGGCCTAGCGGGAGCCGGGGAGCTGTTTTTT; CDR3: CASSGGLAGAGELFF
length: 15; J: TRBJ2-7; D: -; size: once; V: TRBV5-1; DNA: TGCGCCAGCAGGCCCTCGGCAGGTGATACCTACGAGCAGTACTTC; CDR3: CASRPSAGDTYEQYF
length: 14; J: TRBJ2-7; D: TRBD1; size: -; V: TRBV7-6; DNA: TGTGCCAGCAGCTTGGGGACAGGGTACTACGAGCAGTACTTC; CDR3: CASSLGTGYYEQYF
length: 16; J: TRBJ2-3; D: TRBD2; size: -; V: TRBV7-3; DNA: TGTGCCAGCAGCTTAGTGGGTAGCGGGAACACAGATACGCAGTATTTT; CDR3: CASSLVGSGNTDTQYF
length: 15; J: TRBJ2-2; D: -; size: -; V: TRBV28; DNA: TGTGCCAGCAGTTTACTAGGGTTGGGCACCGGGGAGCTGTTTTTT; CDR3: CASSLLGLGTGELFF
length: 12; J: TRBJ2-5; D: -; size: -; V: TRBV11-2; DNA: TGTGCCAGCAGCTTAGTGGCCGGGACCCAGTACTTC; CDR3: CASSLVAGTQYF
length: 11; J: TRBJ2-1; D: TRBD2; size: -; V: TRBV25-1; DNA: TGTGCCAGCACCGGGGGGGATGAGCAGTTCTTC; CDR3: CASTGGDEQFF
length: 14; J: TRBJ1-4; D: -; size: -; V: TRBV6-1; DNA: TGTGCCAGCAGTGATTGGGGCGAGGGTGAAAAACTGTTTTTT; CDR3: CASSDWGEGEKLFF
length: 15; J: TRBJ1-3; D: -; size: -; V: TRBV13; DNA: TGTGCCAGCACCGACGGGGGGCTTGGTGGAAACACCATATATTTT; CDR3: CASTDGGLGGNTIYF
length: 14; J: TRBJ2-7; D: TRBD1; size: once; V: TRBV7-6; DNA: TGTGCCAGCAGCTCCGGACAGGAGCCGTGGGAGCAGTACTTC; CDR3: CASSSGQEPWEQYF
length: 17; J: TRBJ2-5; D: -; size: -; V: TRBV11-2; DNA: TGTGCCAGCAGCTTAGTGTTAAGGCAGGCCCTCCAAGAGACCCAGTACTTC; CDR3: CASSLVLRQALQETQYF
length: 14; J: TRBJ2-3; D: -; size: -; V: TRBV6-5; DNA: TGTGCCAGCAGTTACGGTAGCGTAACAGATACGCAGTATTTT; CDR3: CASSYGSVTDTQYF
length: 14; J: TRBJ2-7; D: TRBD2; size: once; V: TRBV6-5; DNA: TGTGCCAGCAGTTATAGCGGGAGCTCCTACGAGCAGTACTTC; CDR3: CASSYSGSSYEQYF
length: 16; J: TRBJ2-5; D: TRBD1; size: -; V: TRBV15; DNA: TGTGCCACCAGCAGGGGGGGACAGGGGGCAAGGGAGACCCAGTACTTC; CDR3: CATSRGGQGARETQYF
length: 18; J: TRBJ2-3; D: TRBD2; size: -; V: TRBV28; DNA: TGTGCCAGCAGCCCACTAGCGGGAGGGCCACGAGGGACAGATACGCAGTATTTT; CDR3: CASSPLAGGPRGTDTQYF
length: 14; J: TRBJ2-7; D: TRBD1; size: -; V: TRBV11-2; DNA: TGTGCCAGCAGCTTTTGGGACAGGCGATACGAGCAGTACTTC; CDR3: CASSFWDRRYEQYF
length: 15; J: TRBJ1-6; D: -; size: -; V: TRBV27; DNA: TGTGCCAGCAGTTTACTGCCAGTCAATAATTCACCCCTCCACTTT; CDR3: CASSLLPVNNSPLHF
length: 13; J: TRBJ2-1; D: -; size: once; V: TRBV9; DNA: TGTGCCAGCAGCCGCCGGGACGACAATGAGCAGTTCTTC; CDR3: CASSRRDDNEQFF
length: 17; J: TRBJ2-1; D: -; size: -; V: TRBV27; DNA: TGTGCCAGCAATAAGTGGGCGGGGATAAGCTCCTACAATGAGCAGTTCTTC; CDR3: CASNKWAGISSYNEQFF
length: 16; J: TRBJ2-1; D: TRBD2; size: once; V: TRBV7-8; DNA: TGTGCCAGCAGCTTCCGGACTAGCGGGAGTCGGGATGAGCAGTTCTTC; CDR3: CASSFRTSGSRDEQFF
length: 14; J: TRBJ1-2; D: TRBD1; size: -; V: TRBV11-2; DNA: TGTGCCAGCAGCCCATGGACAGGGAACTATGGCTACACCTTC; CDR3: CASSPWTGNYGYTF
length: 19; J: TRBJ2-1; D: -; size: -; V: TRBV21-1; DNA: TGTGCCAGCAATCCGCTTATTGGCCCGATGCGGGAGTTATACGGTGAGCAGTTCTTC; CDR3: CASNPLIGPMRELYGEQFF
length: 13; J: TRBJ1-5; D: -; size: once; V: TRBV6-6; DNA: TGTGCCAGCAGCACGGGAACGCTCGCGCCCCAGCATTTT; CDR3: CASSTGTLAPQHF
length: 15; J: TRBJ1-5; D: TRBD1; size: -; V: TRBV6-1; DNA: TGTGCCAGCAGTGAGGGACAGGGGACACATCAGCCCCAGCATTTT; CDR3: CASSEGQGTHQPQHF
length: 17; J: TRBJ1-3; D: TRBD1; size: -; V: TRBV28; DNA: TGTGCCAGCAGTGTCTTCCCGGACAGGGGAACTGGAAACACCATATATTTT; CDR3: CASSVFPDRGTGNTIYF
length: 13; J: TRBJ1-3; D: TRBD1; size: -; V: TRBV7-9; DNA: TGTGCCAGCAGAAGGGGGCCTGGAAACACCATATATTTT; CDR3: CASRRGPGNTIYF
length: 13; J: TRBJ2-7; D: -; size: -; V: TRBV11-3; DNA: TGTGCCAGCAGCTCCCCCAGGGACTACGAGCAGTACTTC; CDR3: CASSSPRDYEQYF
length: 14; J: TRBJ2-5; D: TRBD2; size: -; V: TRBV5-1; DNA: TGCGCCAGCAGCGGGACTAGCGACCAAGAGACCCAGTACTTC; CDR3: CASSGTSDQETQYF
length: 11; J: TRBJ2-5; D: -; size: -; V: TRBV27; DNA: TGTGCCAGCAGCGGGGGCGGGACCCAGTACTTC; CDR3: CASSGGGTQYF
length: 17; J: TRBJ2-5; D: -; size: -; V: TRBV7-4; DNA: TGTGCCAGCAGCTTAATAATGGACTCCGGGGGAGAAGAGACCCAGTACTTC; CDR3: CASSLIMDSGGEETQYF
length: 17; J: TRBJ2-1; D: TRBD2; size: -; V: TRBV7-6; DNA: TGTGCCAGCAGCTTAGGAGTCCAAGCGGGAGGTATGGATGAGCAGTTCTTC; CDR3: CASSLGVQAGGMDEQFF
length: 14; J: TRBJ2-2; D: -; size: -; V: TRBV30; DNA: TGTGCCTGGAGTGCGACAATGAACACCGGGGAGCTGTTTTTT; CDR3: CAWSATMNTGELFF
length: 19; J: TRBJ2-7; D: TRBD2; size: -; V: TRBV7-9; DNA: TGTGCCAGCAGCTTAGCGCAGGTTTACGGGGAGGGCCAAGTCCACGAGCAGTACTTC; CDR3: CASSLAQVYGEGQVHEQYF
length: 14; J: TRBJ2-7; D: -; size: -; V: TRBV7-2; DNA: TGTGCCAGCAGCTTAGGTGGGGCCCCCTACGAGCAGTACTTC; CDR3: CASSLGGAPYEQYF
length: 13; J: TRBJ2-5; D: -; size: -; V: TRBV6-5; DNA: TGTGCCAGCAGTTGGCAGGGCCAAGAGACCCAGTACTTC; CDR3: CASSWQGQETQYF
length: 13; J: TRBJ2-3; D: -; size: -; V: TRBV27; DNA: TGTGCCAGCAGTCTCTTTGGCACAGATACGCAGTATTTT; CDR3: CASSLFGTDTQYF
length: 13; J: TRBJ1-5; D: -; size: -; V: TRBV6-6; DNA: TGTGCCAGCAAACCTCGCGGGGGGCAGCCCCAGCATTTT; CDR3: CASKPRGGQPQHF
length: 13; J: TRBJ1-1; D: -; size: -; V: TRBV2; DNA: TGTGCCAGCAGTGAACTGGGTGCGACTGAAGCTTTCTTT; CDR3: CASSELGATEAFF
length: 18; J: TRBJ2-5; D: TRBD2; size: -; V: TRBV4-1; DNA: TGCGCCAGCAGCCAAGGGGGGGGGTGGCGAGGGGCTAAGGAGACCCAGTACTTC; CDR3: CASSQGGGWRGAKETQYF
length: 12; J: TRBJ2-7; D: -; size: -; V: TRBV28; DNA: TGTGCCAGCAGTCCCGGATCCTACGAGCAGTACTTC; CDR3: CASSPGSYEQYF
length: 13; J: TRBJ1-5; D: -; size: -; V: TRBV10-3; DNA: TGTGCCATCAGTGAGGGACAGAATCAGCCCCAGCATTTT; CDR3: CAISEGQNQPQHF
length: 13; J: TRBJ2-7; D: -; size: -; V: TRBV30; DNA: TGTGCCTGGAGCCCCGGGGTTGGCTACGAGCAGTACTTC; CDR3: CAWSPGVGYEQYF
length: 14; J: TRBJ2-1; D: TRBD2; size: -; V: TRBV28; DNA: TGTGCCAGCACTGTCGCTAGCGGGAAGAATGAGCAGTTCTTC; CDR3: CASTVASGKNEQFF
length: 12; J: TRBJ1-5; D: -; size: few; V: TRBV27; DNA: TGTGCCAGCAGTTCCCAAAATCAGCCCCAGCATTTT; CDR3: CASSSQNQPQHF
length: 14; J: TRBJ1-1; D: -; size: -; V: TRBV25-1; DNA: TGTGCCAGCAGTGATTTGAAAGGGAACACTGAAGCTTTCTTT; CDR3: CASSDLKGNTEAFF